Below are 10 T cell receptor beta chains sequenced from a single sample in a study of T cells in Graves' hyperthyroidism and ophthalmopathy (dated by TCRdb to the late 2010s). The protocol used for the library was multiplex PCR. Sequencing was carried out with an Illumina HiSeq 2000. TCR beta CDR3 regions were amplified from RNA transcripts. For the first round of RT-PCR on the TCR CDR3, the HTBI primer set was used together with the Qiagen OneStep RT-PCR kit. TCRdb reworked the public reads: Q25 trimming with fastp, MiXCR clone assembly, productive beta chains retained. Here each entry gathers all rows of one CDR3 protein and keeps the most common genes and DNA. The sample contains 600,000 or so distinct CDR3 sequences, about 16% of them found a single time. The top ten hold about 3.8% of the sample. What was sequenced was blood. These receptors were taken from a woman in her 30s with Graves' hyperthyroidism.

This clonotype occurred many times. This sequence joins TRBV28 and TRBJ1-2; 7 bases align to TRBD1. The CDR3 runs to 15 residues. The V and J ends lost 2 bases and 7 bases, in that order; junction bases with no gene match: 10. Germline CDR1 and CDR2: MDHEN and SYDVKM. The CDR3 loop reads CASSLLSTGQTGYTF. In nucleotides, the CDR3 is TGTGCCAGCAGTTTACTCTCGACAGGGCAGACTGGCTACACCTTC.

This clonotype has only a few counts. V gene TRBV10-3 combines with J gene TRBJ2-7; no clear D gene. V was cut by 6 bases and J by 5 bases, with 8 bases left in between. CDR1 is ENHRY and CDR2 is SYGVKD in the germline V gene. CDR3 length: 11 residues. The CDR3 nucleotides are TGTGCCATCAGGAAACTGGACGAGCAGTACTTC. Protein sequence: CAIRKLDEQYF.

The chain uses TRBV13 and TRBJ2-7; no definite D call. V dropped 0 bases and J dropped 7 bases, with 10 bases sitting between them. The CDR3 sequence is 13 residues long. Germline CDR1 PRHDT, CDR2 FYEKMQ (reference sequence). DNA for the CDR3: TGTGCCAGCAGCTTAGGACGGTTGTGGGAGCAGTACTTC. Translating gives CASSLGRLWEQYF.

CDR3: CASSPLAPSGDTQYF. The CDR3 DNA follows: TGCGCCAGCAGCCCCCTAGCGCCTAGCGGGGATACGCAGTATTTT. This sequence joins TRBV10-2 and TRBJ2-3, with 8 bases identical to TRBD2. Germline V gene sequence: CDR1 WSHSY, CDR2 SAAADI. Trimming removed 6 bases from V and 6 bases from J; junction bases left unmatched: 11. The CDR3 spans 15 residues.

This clonotype was counted a few times. The chain couples TRBV27 to TRBJ1-1; perhaps TRBD1 as D (6 bases). The CDR3 runs to 13 residues. Trimming pared 5 bases from V and 8 bases from J, leaving 15 bases between. Germline values: CDR1 MNHEY, CDR2 SMNVEV (reference sequence). CDR3 amino acids: CASSVLQGREAFF. The CDR3, as DNA: TGTGCCAGCAGTGTTTTACAGGGTAGGGAAGCTTTCTTT.

The chain uses TRBV15 and TRBJ1-5; D call uncertain. The length of the CDR3 is 14 residues. Looked up from germline, CDR1 is LNHNV and CDR2 is YYDKDF (reference sequence). Trimming took off 5 bases at V and 3 bases at J, with 11 bases between the two ends. The CDR3 reads CATSLRAPNQPQHF. The CDR3, as DNA: TGTGCCACCAGCCTCCGGGCCCCCAATCAGCCCCAGCATTTT.

This clonotype was observed many times. The chain combines TRBV7-2 with TRBJ1-1; 7 bases agree with TRBD1. Germline CDR1 is SGHTA and CDR2 is FQGNSA. Germline trimming cut 5 bases from V and 4 bases from J; bases unmatched to any gene: 10. The CDR3 runs 15 residues. The CDR3: CASSVQGYSSTEAFF. Written as DNA, the CDR3 is TGTGCCAGCAGCGTACAGGGGTATAGTTCCACTGAAGCTTTCTTT.

This clonotype was recorded a few times. The CDR3 spells CASNNGGYGYTF. DNA of the CDR3: TGTGCCAGCAACAATGGAGGGTATGGCTACACCTTC. This chain links TRBV7-2 with TRBJ1-2; D is unresolved. Germline assignment: CDR1 SGHTA and CDR2 FQGNSA. This CDR3 spans 12 amino acids. V was pared by 7 bases and J by 5 bases, with 11 bases between.

The sample holds many counts of this clonotype. The rearrangement uses TRBV20-1 and TRBJ1-2; perhaps TRBD1 as D (5 bases). Germline values: CDR1 DFQATT, CDR2 SNEGSKA (reference sequence). The V end lost 0 bases, the J end lost 1 base, and 12 bases lay between the germline ends. The length of the CDR3 is 15 residues. DNA of the CDR3: TGCAGTGCTAGAGATCCCCACAGGATTAACTATGGCTACACCTTC. Its protein product is CSARDPHRINYGYTF.

This chain connects TRBV12-3 or TRBV12-4 to TRBJ2-7; TRBD2 is a possible D gene (5 bases). The CDR3 contains 18 residues. The ends were cut back, 3 bases at V and 2 bases at J, with 23 bases in the middle. CDR3 sequence reads: CASSFLGIRKERPYEQYF. CDR3 DNA: TGTGCCAGCAGTTTCCTCGGGATTCGAAAAGAAAGACCCTACGAGCAGTACTTC.